This T cell receptor (beta chain) was sequenced during a study of cytomegalovirus exposure and HLA in healthy donors. Study-level results: It was only CMV serostatus that was available as immune exposure information.

The CDR3 extends over 16 amino acids. A multiplex PCR was run with 60 Vbeta primers and 13 Jbeta primers. Sequencing was performed with immunoSEQ multiplex PCR; in TCRdb, only in-frame clones are kept and a portion is missing. This table has about 150,000 clones, over 65% appearing once. With respect to this clone: What it binds is unknown.

The chain carries TRBV12-1 and TRBJ2-1; TRBD1 is taken as the D call from the table, unchecked against the DNA. TRBV12-1 is assigned pseudogene status. The origin of this receptor is a woman in her 40s in good health and CMV-seronegative. The specimen sequenced was PBMCs. The CDR3 loop reads CASSYQDRVEYNEQFF. CDR3 coding DNA: TGTGCCAGCAGCTATCAGGACAGGGTCGAATACAATGAGCAGTTCTTC.